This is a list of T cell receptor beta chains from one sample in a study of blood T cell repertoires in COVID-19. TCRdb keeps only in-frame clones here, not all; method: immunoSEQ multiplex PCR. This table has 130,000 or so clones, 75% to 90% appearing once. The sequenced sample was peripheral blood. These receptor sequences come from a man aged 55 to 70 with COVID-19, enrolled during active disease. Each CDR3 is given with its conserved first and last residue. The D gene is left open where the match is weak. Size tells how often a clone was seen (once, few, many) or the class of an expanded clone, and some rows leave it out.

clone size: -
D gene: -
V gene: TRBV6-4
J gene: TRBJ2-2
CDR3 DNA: TGTGCCAGCAGTCACAGCGGGAACACCGGGGAGCTGTTTTTT
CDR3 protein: CASSHSGNTGELFF

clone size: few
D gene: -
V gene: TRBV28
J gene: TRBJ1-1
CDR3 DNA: TGTGCCAGTCGGGAGGGGGACGAAGGGACTGAAGCTTTCTTT
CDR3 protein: CASREGDEGTEAFF

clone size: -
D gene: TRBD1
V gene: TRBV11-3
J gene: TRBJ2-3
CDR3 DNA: TGTGCCAGCAGCAGACAGGGAGAAACAGATACGCAGTATTTT
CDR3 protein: CASSRQGETDTQYF

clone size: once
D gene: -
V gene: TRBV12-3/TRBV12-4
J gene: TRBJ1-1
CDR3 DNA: TGTGCCAGCACCCTAAGTGGGGGCTTTGAAGCTTTCTTT
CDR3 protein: CASTLSGGFEAFF

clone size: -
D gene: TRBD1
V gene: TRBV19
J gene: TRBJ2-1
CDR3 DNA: TGTGCCAGTCACACGGGACAGGCGGTCAATGAGCAGTTCTTC
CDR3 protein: CASHTGQAVNEQFF

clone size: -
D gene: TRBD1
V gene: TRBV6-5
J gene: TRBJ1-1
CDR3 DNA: TGTGCCAGCAGTTACGGAGGGACAGGGAACACTGAAGCTTTCTTT
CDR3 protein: CASSYGGTGNTEAFF

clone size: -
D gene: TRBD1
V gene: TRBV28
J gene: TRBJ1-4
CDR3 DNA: TGTGCCAGCAGTTCCGGACAGGCAACTAATGAAAAACTGTTTTTT
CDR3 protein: CASSSGQATNEKLFF

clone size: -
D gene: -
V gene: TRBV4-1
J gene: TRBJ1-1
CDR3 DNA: TGCGCCAGCAGCCAGGCTGAAGGAGGGTTTGAAGCTTTCTTT
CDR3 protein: CASSQAEGGFEAFF

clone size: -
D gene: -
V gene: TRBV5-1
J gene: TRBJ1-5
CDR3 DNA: TGCGCCAGCAGCCACGGGGAAAATCAGCCCCAGCATTTT
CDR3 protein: CASSHGENQPQHF

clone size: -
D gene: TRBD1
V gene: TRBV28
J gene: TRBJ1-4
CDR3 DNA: TGTGCCACCCACGGACAGGCGGTGGTGAGTGAAAAACTGTTTTTT
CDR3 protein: CATHGQAVVSEKLFF

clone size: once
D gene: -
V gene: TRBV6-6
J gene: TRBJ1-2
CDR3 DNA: TGTGCCAGCAGTTACGCGGGAGATGGCTACACCTTC
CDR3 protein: CASSYAGDGYTF

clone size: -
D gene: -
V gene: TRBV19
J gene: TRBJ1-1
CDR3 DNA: TGTGCCAGTAGTCCCCGGCGGGCAAGTACTGAAGCTTTCTTT
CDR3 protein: CASSPRRASTEAFF

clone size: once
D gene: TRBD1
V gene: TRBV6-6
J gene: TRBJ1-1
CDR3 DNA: TGTGCCAGCAGTTACCCGGGACAGGGGGGGCCTGAAGCTTTCTTT
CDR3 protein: CASSYPGQGGPEAFF

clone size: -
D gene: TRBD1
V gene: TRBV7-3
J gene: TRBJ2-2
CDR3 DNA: TGTGCCAGCAGCTTAACCCCGTTAACCCTGACAGGGACCGGGGAGCTGTTTTTT
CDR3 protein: CASSLTPLTLTGTGELFF

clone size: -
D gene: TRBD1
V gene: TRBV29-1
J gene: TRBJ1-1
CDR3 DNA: TGCAGCGCTGGACAGGGAAGGACTGAAGCTTTCTTT
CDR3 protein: CSAGQGRTEAFF

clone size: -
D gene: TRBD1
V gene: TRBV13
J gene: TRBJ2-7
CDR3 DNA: TGTGCCAGCAGCCCAAACCCCGGGACAGGGTCCTACGAGCAGTACTTC
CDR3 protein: CASSPNPGTGSYEQYF

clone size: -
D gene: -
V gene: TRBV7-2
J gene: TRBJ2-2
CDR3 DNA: TGTGCCAGCAGCCCGAATACAGGTTCCGGGGAGCTGTTTTTT
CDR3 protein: CASSPNTGSGELFF

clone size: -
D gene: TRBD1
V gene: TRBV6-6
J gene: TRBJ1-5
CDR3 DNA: TGTGCCAGCAGGGACTGGACAGGGGGCTATCAGCCCCAGCATTTT
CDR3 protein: CASRDWTGGYQPQHF

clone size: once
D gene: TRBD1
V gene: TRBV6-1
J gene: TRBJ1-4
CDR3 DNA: TGTGCCAGCAGTGATCGACAGGGGGCGCGGAATGAAAAACTGTTTTTT
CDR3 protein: CASSDRQGARNEKLFF

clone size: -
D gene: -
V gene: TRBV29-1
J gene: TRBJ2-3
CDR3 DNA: TGCAGCGTCTCTTCGGGACACAGCACAGATACGCAGTATTTT
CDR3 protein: CSVSSGHSTDTQYF

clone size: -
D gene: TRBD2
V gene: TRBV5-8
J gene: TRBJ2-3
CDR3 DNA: TGTGCCAGCAGCTCCCTGACTAGCGGGAGGGGGGCAGATACGCAGTATTTT
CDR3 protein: CASSSLTSGRGADTQYF

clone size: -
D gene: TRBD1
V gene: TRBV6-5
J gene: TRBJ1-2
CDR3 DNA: TGTGCCAGCAGTCCACCCCGACAGGGCAACTATGGCTACACCTTC
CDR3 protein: CASSPPRQGNYGYTF

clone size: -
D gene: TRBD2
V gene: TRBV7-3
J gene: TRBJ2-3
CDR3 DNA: TGTGCCAGCAGCTTAACGCCCCTCGGGGCTAGCGGGGGTATTTTAGATACGCAGTATTTT
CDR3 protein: CASSLTPLGASGGILDTQYF

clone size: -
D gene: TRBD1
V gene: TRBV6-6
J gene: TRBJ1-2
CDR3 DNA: TGTGCCAGCAGTTACTTGGGACAGGGAGAATCGGATGGCTACACCTTC
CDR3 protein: CASSYLGQGESDGYTF

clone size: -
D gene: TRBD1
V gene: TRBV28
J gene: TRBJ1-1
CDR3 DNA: TGTGCCAGCAGTTCAGGGGGCGCCCTGAACACTGAAGCTTTCTTT
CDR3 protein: CASSSGGALNTEAFF

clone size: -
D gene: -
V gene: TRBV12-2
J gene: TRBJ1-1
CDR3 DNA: TGTGCAAGTCGCTTAGCTTACAGGGGGATAGGCACTGAAGCTTTCTTT
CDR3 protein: CASRLAYRGIGTEAFF

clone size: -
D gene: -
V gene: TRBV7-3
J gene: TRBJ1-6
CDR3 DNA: TGTGCCAGCAGCTTAAGCGTTAATTCACCCCTCCACTTT
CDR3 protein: CASSLSVNSPLHF

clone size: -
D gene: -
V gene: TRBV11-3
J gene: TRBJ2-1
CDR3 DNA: TGTGCCAGCAGCTCCAGGGGCGATGAGCAGTTCTTC
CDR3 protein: CASSSRGDEQFF

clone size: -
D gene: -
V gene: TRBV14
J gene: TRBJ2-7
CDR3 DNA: TGTGCCAGCAGCGCCCCTCGATCCGGGACTTCTACATCCTACGAGCAGTACTTC
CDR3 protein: CASSAPRSGTSTSYEQYF

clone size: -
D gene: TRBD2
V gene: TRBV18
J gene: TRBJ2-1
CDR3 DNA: TGTGCCAGCTCACCATACCAGCGGGGGGCCTCCTACAATGAGCAGTTCTTC
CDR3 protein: CASSPYQRGASYNEQFF

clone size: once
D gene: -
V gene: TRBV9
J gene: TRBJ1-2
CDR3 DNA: TGTGCCAGCAGCGTAGGGCAGAATAACTATGGCTACACCTTC
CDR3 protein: CASSVGQNNYGYTF

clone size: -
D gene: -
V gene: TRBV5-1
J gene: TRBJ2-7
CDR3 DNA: TGCGCCAGCAGCTTGGCGGACTACTACGAGCAGTACTTC
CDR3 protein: CASSLADYYEQYF

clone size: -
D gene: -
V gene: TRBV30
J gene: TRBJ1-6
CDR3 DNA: TGTGCCTGGAGAAGTAGCGGTAATTCACCCCTCCACTTT
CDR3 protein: CAWRSSGNSPLHF

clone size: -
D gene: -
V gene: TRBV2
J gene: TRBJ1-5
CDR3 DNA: TGTGCCAGCAGTGAAGCAGGGGGACAACTTAGCAATCAGCCCCAGCATTTT
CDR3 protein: CASSEAGGQLSNQPQHF

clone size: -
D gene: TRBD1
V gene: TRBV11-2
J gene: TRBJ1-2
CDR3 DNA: TGTGCCAGCAGTTCCGAACCCGGGACAGGGCGTACCTATGGCTACACCTTC
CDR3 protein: CASSSEPGTGRTYGYTF

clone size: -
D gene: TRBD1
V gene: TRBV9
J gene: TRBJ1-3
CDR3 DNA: TGTGCCAGCAGCGTAGGACAGGGGGGCGGAAACACCATATATTTT
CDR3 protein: CASSVGQGGGNTIYF